This T cell receptor beta chain is drawn from a study of cytomegalovirus exposure and HLA in healthy donors. Germline CDR1 and CDR2: SGDLS and YYNGEE. The CDR3 covers 15 residues. V dropped 0 bases and J dropped 2 bases, with 11 bases sitting between them. Amplification used 60 Vbeta primers and 13 Jbeta primers. Profiled with immunoSEQ multiplex PCR; TCRdb holds only in-frame clones, not every one. The table records approximately 140,000 clones, about 73% of them present only once. The chain combines TRBV9 with TRBJ1-1; D is perhaps TRBD1 (5 bases). The TCR originated in a human donor in good health. The material sequenced was PBMCs. CDR3 in amino acids: CASSVVGLGNTEAFF. In nucleotides, the CDR3 is TGTGCCAGCAGCGTAGTGGGACTTGGAAACACTGAAGCTTTCTTT.